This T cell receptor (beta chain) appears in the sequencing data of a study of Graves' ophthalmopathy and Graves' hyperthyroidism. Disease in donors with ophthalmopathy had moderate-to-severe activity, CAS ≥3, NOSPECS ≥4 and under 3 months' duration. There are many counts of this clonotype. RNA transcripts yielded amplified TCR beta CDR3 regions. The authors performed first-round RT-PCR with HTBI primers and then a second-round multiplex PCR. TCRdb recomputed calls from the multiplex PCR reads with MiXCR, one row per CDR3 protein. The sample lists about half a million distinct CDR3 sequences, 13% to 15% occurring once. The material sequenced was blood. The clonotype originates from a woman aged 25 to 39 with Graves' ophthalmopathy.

This CDR3 reads CAWSVRQGADGTEAFF. In DNA form, the CDR3 reads TGTGCCTGGAGTGTACGGCAGGGGGCGGATGGAACTGAAGCTTTCTTT. This chain links TRBV30 with TRBJ1-1, with 8 bases aligning to TRBD1. The germline gives CDR1 GTSNPN, CDR2 SVGIG (reference sequence). The CDR3 consists of 16 residues. V dropped 0 bases and J dropped 5; count of bases not matched to a gene: 11.